The 2 T cell receptor beta chains below were found in one sample sequenced in a study of shared clonotypes between healthy human individuals. Only in-frame clones appear in the TCRdb table, and some are missing; sequencing was by immunoSEQ multiplex PCR. The sample lists about 1.5 million clones; 95% to 99% were seen once. Sequencing used naive CD4+ T cells sorted from blood. Subset specified: CD45RA+ positively selected. These receptors came from a man younger than 40 in good health.

The rearrangement joins TRBV5-6 to TRBJ2-3, with a possible D match to TRBD1 (6 bases). The V end lost 0 bases, the J end lost 2 bases, and 10 bases lay between the germline ends. Germline V gene sequence: CDR1 SGHDT, CDR2 YYEEEE. The CDR3 extends over 15 amino acids. For the CDR3, the DNA is TGTGCCAGCAGCTTGGCCCCGGGACACACAGATACGCAGTATTTT. Translation gives CASSLAPGHTDTQYF. The entire variable domain, with the rest obtained from reference TRBV5-6 and TRBJ2-3, is as follows: DAGVTQSPTHLIKTRGQQVTLRCSPKSGHDTVSWYQQALGQGPQFIFQYYEEEERQRGNFPDRFSGHQFPNYSSELNVNALLLGDSALYLCASSLAPGHTDTQYFGPGTRLTVL.

This clone has a single count. The chain recombines TRBV5-1 with TRBJ2-7, with 8 bases matching TRBD1. CDR3 size: 17 residues. V lost 1 base, J lost 5 bases, and 14 bases stayed unmatched. Per germline, CDR1 SGHRS and CDR2 YFSETQ. CDR3 coding DNA: TGCGCCAGCAGCTTGAGATTGGGGCCAGGGGGCAATAACGAGCAGTACTTC. Translated: CASSLRLGPGGNNEQYF. The variable domain in full, with the rest retrieved from reference TRBV5-1 and TRBJ2-7, is KAGVTQTPRYLIKTRGQQVTLSCSPISGHRSVSWYQQTPGQGLQFLFEYFSETQRNKGNFPGRFSGRQFSNSRSEMNVSTLELGDSALYLCASSLRLGPGGNNEQYFGPGTRLTVT.